A selection of T cell receptor beta chains follows, all from one sample in a study of CXCR3-negative and CXCR3-positive naive CD8 T cells. Following a re-call of the 5' RACE reads, TCRdb has one entry per CDR3 protein and lacks DNA. Recorded for this sample: approximately 96,000 distinct CDR3 sequences. Sequences were obtained from naive CXCR3+ CD8+ T cells from blood. These TCRs come from a human donor in good health. Some clones in this sample may be carry-over from other donors' samples. Both conserved end residues are part of each CDR3. Each record gives: J gene, V gene, CDR3 protein.

>TRBJ2-1|TRBV28
CASRNRWNEQFF
>TRBJ2-3|TRBV12-3/TRBV12-4
CASSPIRETLFTDTQYF
>TRBJ2-3|TRBV29-1
CSASGGPGTQYF
>TRBJ2-2|TRBV4-1
CASSRSGEGTGKLFF
>TRBJ2-1|TRBV14
CASSQVARSIYNEQFF
>TRBJ1-2|TRBV7-6
CASSTGGELASFYGYTF
>TRBJ2-3|TRBV20-1
CSAREGLADSTDTQYF
>TRBJ2-3|TRBV7-2
CASNKPGTGGTDTQYF
>TRBJ2-3|TRBV4-2
CASSPPGTATTDTQYF
>TRBJ2-5|TRBV27
CASRKPGQGAHETQYF
>TRBJ2-3|TRBV2
CANPGAGGADTQYF
>TRBJ2-7|TRBV7-9
CASSLGRGRYEQYF
>TRBJ1-6|TRBV12-3/TRBV12-4
CASRATGVDSPLHF
>TRBJ1-1|TRBV6-2/TRBV6-3
CASSLLGTDSEAFF
>TRBJ2-5|TRBV7-6
CASRPTLHKETQYF
>TRBJ2-1|TRBV19
CASSIAGSSYNEQFF
>TRBJ1-2|TRBV20-1
CSARDAGGVEAVYGYTF
>TRBJ2-1|TRBV7-9
CASSSLKGEQFF
>TRBJ1-1|TRBV19
CASSKPSWASEAFF
>TRBJ2-1|TRBV7-9
CASSPVGERGSNEQFF
>TRBJ2-5|TRBV7-2
CASSLGLGTEKEETQYF
>TRBJ2-1|TRBV27
CASSLGLTGTSYNEQFF
>TRBJ1-2|TRBV28
CASSFRDRGWLNYGYTF
>TRBJ1-1|TRBV29-1
CSVQPQGRGTEAFF
>TRBJ2-1|TRBV7-2
CASRQDSSDEQFF
>TRBJ2-2|TRBV29-1
CSVDLSGELFF
>TRBJ2-5|TRBV7-6
CASSLVEETQYF
>TRBJ1-1|TRBV6-2/TRBV6-3
CASSPPGRKGDTEAFF
>TRBJ2-2|TRBV20-1
CSARDSFAGVNTGELFF
>TRBJ1-1|TRBV29-1
CSVEAGDPEAFF
>TRBJ2-7|TRBV28
CASSLRVLPGAYEQYF
>TRBJ2-3|TRBV19
CASTVVGGVDTQYF
>TRBJ2-7|TRBV4-2
CAGSQPPGDGSSYEQYF
>TRBJ2-1|TRBV6-2/TRBV6-3
CASFWDGSPLAGTNNEQFF
>TRBJ2-7|TRBV28
CASSLGSAGHPLYEQYF
>TRBJ2-6|TRBV25-1
CASSEWSGSGANVLTF
>TRBJ2-2|TRBV12-3/TRBV12-4
CASSFHSLDNTGELFF
>TRBJ1-2|TRBV3-1
CASSEGYYGYTF
>TRBJ2-3|TRBV12-3/TRBV12-4
CASSRPGRTDTQYF
>TRBJ2-7|TRBV12-3/TRBV12-4
CASSGYSYEQYF